The 10 T cell receptor beta chains listed next were all sequenced from one sample in a study of blood T cell repertoires in COVID-19. Method: immunoSEQ multiplex PCR; TCRdb's copy keeps in-frame clones and lacks some. The table has 130,000 to 150,000 clones, 70% to 90% seen once. Sample: peripheral blood. These receptors were collected from a man in his 70s with acute or convalescent COVID-19.

V usage is TRBV5-1 and J usage is TRBJ1-1; TRBD1 might be the D (6 bases). CDR3 length equals 15 residues. Germline CDR1 SGHRS, CDR2 YFSETQ. The V and J ends lost 0 bases and 2 bases respectively, with 11 bases between them. For the CDR3, the DNA is TGCGCCAGCAGCTTGGGACAGGTTGCCAACACTGAAGCTTTCTTT. Amino acids: CASSLGQVANTEAFF.

V and J are TRBV5-1 and TRBJ1-2; D is possibly TRBD1 (5 bases). The germline V gene encodes CDR1 SGHRS and CDR2 YFSETQ. This CDR3 region has 12 residues. V lost 4 bases to trimming and J lost 6 bases, with 10 bases between them. CDR3 sequence reads: CASSPRGDGYTF. The CDR3, as DNA: TGCGCCAGCAGCCCCCGGGGGGATGGCTACACCTTC.

The sample holds a few counts of this clone. The chain combines TRBV4-1 with TRBJ1-5, with D maybe TRBD1 (5 bases). Per the germline V gene, CDR1 is MGHRA and CDR2 is YSYEKL. V was shortened by 2 bases and J by 6 bases, with 14 bases between the two germline ends. The CDR3 length is 15 residues. The CDR3, as DNA: TGCGCCAGCAGCCAAAATCAGGCAGGGTCTCAGCCCCAGCATTTT. Its translation: CASSQNQAGSQPQHF.

The count of this clone is one. The chain recombines TRBV9 with TRBJ2-3, with TRBD2 identical over 12 bases. Looked up from germline, CDR1 is SGDLS and CDR2 is YYNGEE. The junction had 8 bases not matched to a gene; V was cut back by 0 bases and J by 6 bases. There are 17 residues in the CDR3. CDR3 in DNA: TGTGCCAGCAGCGTAGGCCTAGCGGGGGGGGTCACGGATACGCAGTATTTT. Protein: CASSVGLAGGVTDTQYF.

The CDR3 DNA reads as TGTGCCAGCAGTCGCCGGGACAGGATCTACAATGAGCAGTTCTTC. This sequence encodes CASSRRDRIYNEQFF. The chain employs TRBV6-2 or TRBV6-3 and TRBJ2-1, with TRBD1 matching 8 bases. CDR1 MNHEY and CDR2 SVGEGT come from the germline V gene. The CDR3 extends over 15 amino acids. V was pared by 5 bases and J by 3 bases, with 6 bases of the junction left unmatched.

V is TRBV6-5 and J is TRBJ1-6; D not certain. The CDR3 is 16 amino acids. Germline CDR1 is MNHEY and CDR2 is SVGAGI. V lost 0 bases and J 9 bases, leaving 15 bases between the germline ends. The CDR3 DNA follows: TGTGCCAGCAGTTACTCAGCAGCCGCTGGAGTTTCACCCCTCCACTTT. The encoded protein is CASSYSAAAGVSPLHF.

This chain joins TRBV2 and TRBJ2-3; 12 nucleotides line up with TRBD1. V was pared by 7 bases and J by 1 base, with 3 bases of the junction left unmatched. Germline-derived CDR1 and CDR2 are SNHLY and FYNNEI. The CDR3 extends over 15 amino acids. CDR3 nucleotide sequence: TGTGCCAGCAAGGGACAGGGGGCAGGCACAGATACGCAGTATTTT. Protein product: CASKGQGAGTDTQYF.

The gene calls are TRBV3-1 (or the pseudogene TRBV3-2) and TRBJ2-1; the D gene is possibly TRBD2 (6 bases). This CDR3 region has 15 residues. The V gene's germline CDR1 is LGHDT and CDR2 YNNKEL (reference sequence). V was trimmed by 4 bases and J by 2 bases, leaving 12 bases between them. The CDR3 DNA follows: TGTGCCAGCAGCCCGGGACTCAATCCCTACAATGAGCAGTTCTTC. The encoded protein is CASSPGLNPYNEQFF.

This clone came up many times. V is TRBV15 and J is TRBJ2-2; possible D gene TRBD2, 6 bases. V lost 8 bases and J lost 0, with 10 bases in between. The CDR3 contains 14 residues. From germline, CDR1 is LNHNV and CDR2 YYDKDF (reference sequence). CDR3 bases: TGTGCCACCCGACTAGTCGCGAACACCGGGGAGCTGTTTTTT. It yields the protein CATRLVANTGELFF.

The gene calls are TRBV28 and TRBJ1-4; D is possibly TRBD1 (6 bases). Trimming removed 0 bases at V and 8 bases at J, with 13 bases between. The CDR3 totals 15 residues. Per germline, CDR1 MDHEN and CDR2 SYDVKM. This chain's CDR3 is CASSLWGAQGEKLFF. In DNA form, the CDR3 reads TGTGCCAGCAGTTTATGGGGGGCCCAGGGCGAAAAACTGTTTTTT. Full variable domain (missing parts from reference TRBV28 and TRBJ1-4): DVKVTQSSRYLVKRTGEKVFLECVQDMDHENMFWYRQDPGLGLRLIYFSYDVKMKEKGDIPEGYSVSREKKERFSLILESASTNQTSMYLCASSLWGAQGEKLFFGSGTQLSVL.